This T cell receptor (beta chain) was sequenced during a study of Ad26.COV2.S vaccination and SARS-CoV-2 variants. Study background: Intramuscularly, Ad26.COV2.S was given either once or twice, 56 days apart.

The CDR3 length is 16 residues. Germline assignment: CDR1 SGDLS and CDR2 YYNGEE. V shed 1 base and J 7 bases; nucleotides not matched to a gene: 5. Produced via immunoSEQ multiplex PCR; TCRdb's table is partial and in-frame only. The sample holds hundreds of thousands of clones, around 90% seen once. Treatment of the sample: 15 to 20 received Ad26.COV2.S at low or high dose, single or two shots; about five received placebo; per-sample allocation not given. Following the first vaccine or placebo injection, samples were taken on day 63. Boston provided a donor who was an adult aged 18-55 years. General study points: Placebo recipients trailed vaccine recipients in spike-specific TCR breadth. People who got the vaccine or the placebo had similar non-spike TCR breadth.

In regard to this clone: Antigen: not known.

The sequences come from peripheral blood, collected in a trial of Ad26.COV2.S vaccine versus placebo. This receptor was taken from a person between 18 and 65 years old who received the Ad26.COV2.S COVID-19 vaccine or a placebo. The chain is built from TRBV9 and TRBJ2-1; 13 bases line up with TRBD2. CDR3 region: CASSVWTSGSTNEQFF. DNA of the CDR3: TGTGCCAGCAGCGTATGGACTAGCGGGAGTACAAATGAGCAGTTCTTC.